This T cell receptor beta chain was found in a study of blood T cell repertoires in COVID-19. Whole-study context: Sample material is recorded as cDNA or gDNA derived from T cells, B-cell-depleted T cells, or PBMCs.

V lost 2 bases, J lost 5 bases, and 13 bases lay in between. The CDR3 is 15 amino acids. Germline-derived CDR1 and CDR2 are SGDLS and YYNGEE. Sequencing was performed with immunoSEQ multiplex PCR; in TCRdb, only in-frame clones are kept and a portion is missing. Among 250,000 to 300,000 clones, about 86% were seen once, and the ten largest hold approximately 4%. The V and J genes are TRBV9 and TRBJ1-4; D unclear. The origin of this receptor is a man aged 18 to 35 with active or convalescent COVID-19. Sequenced input: peripheral blood. CDR3 bases: TGTGCCAGCAGCGTCAGTCCGACATTGAATGAAAAACTGTTTTTT. Residues: CASSVSPTLNEKLFF.